The next 4 T cell receptor beta chains were all read from a single sample in a study of blood T cells in healthy people across ages. Through a sample-barcoded 5' primer and a J-beta primer mix, a second PCR was run for roughly 7 to 11 cycles. TCRdb reprocessed the 5' RACE reads via MiXCR and lists one record per CDR3 protein. The repertoire holds over a million distinct CDR3 sequences, with 40% to 50% as singletons. The sequencing input was blood. All receptors come from an older woman in good health.

Details on this clonotype: Sequence at one end of the junction differs from germline and may be a read error. CDR3: CAGSLLPGWDEQFF. CDR3 coding DNA: TGTGCCGGCAGTTTGTTACCGGGATGGGATGAGCAGTTCTTC. V usage is TRBV27 and J usage is TRBJ2-1; TRBD2 is a possible D gene (5 bases). Looked up from germline, CDR1 is MNHEY and CDR2 is SMNVEV (reference sequence). The CDR3 contains 14 residues.

The chain employs TRBV2 and TRBJ2-7, with D perhaps assigned TRBD1 or TRBD2 (5 bases each). With 3 bases removed from V and 1 base from J, the gap between germline ends came to 13 bases. There are 15 residues in the CDR3. Germline V lookup: CDR1 SNHLY, CDR2 FYNNEI. CDR3 sequence reads: CASSDGTVISYEQYF. The CDR3 nucleotides read TGTGCCAGCAGTGACGGGACGGTGATTTCCTACGAGCAGTACTTC.

This chain joins TRBV12-3 or TRBV12-4 and TRBJ2-7; possibly TRBD1 for D (6 bases). The CDR3 is 14 amino acids. V was pared by 5 bases and J by 3 bases, with 14 bases between. The CDR3 region has the DNA TGTGCCAGCAGTGAACAGGGTCTCGTCTACGAGCAGTACTTC. The encoded protein is CASSEQGLVYEQYF.

This clonotype was recorded once. The chain employs TRBV20-1 and TRBJ1-6; D unclear. The CDR3 spans 10 residues. CDR1 DFQATT and CDR2 SNEGSKA come from the germline V gene (reference sequence). V dropped 1 base and J dropped 18 bases, with 10 bases sitting between them. The CDR3 sequence: CSARGLVTHF. The CDR3 DNA reads as TGCAGTGCTAGAGGACTCGTCACCCACTTT.